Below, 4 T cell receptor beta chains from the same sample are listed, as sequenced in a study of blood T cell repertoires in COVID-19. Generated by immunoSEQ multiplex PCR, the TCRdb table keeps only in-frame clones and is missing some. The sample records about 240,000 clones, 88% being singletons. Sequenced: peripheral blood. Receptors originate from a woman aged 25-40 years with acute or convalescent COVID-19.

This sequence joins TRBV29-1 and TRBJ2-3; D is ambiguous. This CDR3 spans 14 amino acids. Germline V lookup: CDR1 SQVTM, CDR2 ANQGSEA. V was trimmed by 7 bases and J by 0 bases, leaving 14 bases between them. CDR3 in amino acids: CSGIVEQSTDTQYF. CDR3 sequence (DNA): TGCAGCGGCATAGTGGAACAGAGCACAGATACGCAGTATTTT.

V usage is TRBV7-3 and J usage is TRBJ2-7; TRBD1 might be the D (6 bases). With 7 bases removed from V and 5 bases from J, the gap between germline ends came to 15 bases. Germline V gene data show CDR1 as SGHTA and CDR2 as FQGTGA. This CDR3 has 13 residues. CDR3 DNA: TGTGCCAGCACCGTAGGGGGAGAACACGAGCAGTACTTC. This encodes CASTVGGEHEQYF.

The CDR3 bases are TGTGCCAGCAGCCGGACAGGGAATAGCGGATCTGGGGCCAACGTCCTGACTTTC. Translated: CASSRTGNSGSGANVLTF. The chain employs TRBV9 and TRBJ2-6; 8 nucleotides agree with TRBD1. Germline loops: CDR1 SGDLS, CDR2 YYNGEE. V dropped 4 bases and J dropped 1; count of bases not matched to a gene: 10. The length of the CDR3 is 18 residues.

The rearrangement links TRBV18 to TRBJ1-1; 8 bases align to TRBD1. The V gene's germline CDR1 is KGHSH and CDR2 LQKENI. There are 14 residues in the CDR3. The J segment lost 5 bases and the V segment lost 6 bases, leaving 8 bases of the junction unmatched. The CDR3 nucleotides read TGTGCCAGCTCGGATTCAGGGGGCCGTACTGAAGCTTTCTTT. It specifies CASSDSGGRTEAFF.